This T cell receptor (beta chain) appears in the sequencing data of a study of T-cell reconstitution after alpha-beta-depleted transplantation in children. The germline V gene has CDR1 MGHDK and CDR2 SYGVNS. The CDR3 length is 18 residues. Losses at the gene ends were 4 bases for V and 3 bases for J; bases not matched to a gene: 17. This clonotype was counted a few times. Using unique molecular identifiers, the investigators prepared the TCRbeta library. TCRdb redid the calling of the PCR reads with MiXCR, one entry per CDR3 protein. The sample gives some 200,000 distinct CDR3 sequences, 8% to 9.5% of which show up once; over 5% is in the top ten.

The sequence derives from a human donor who donated a stem cell graft to a child with acute lymphoblastic leukemia. The specimen was PBMCs from the stem cell graft donor, collected from the stem cell graft. The chain recombines TRBV25-1 with TRBJ2-7, with 8 positions matching TRBD1. This chain's CDR3 is CASSALGTGLQGHYEQYF. In DNA form, the CDR3 reads TGTGCCAGCAGTGCCTTAGGGACAGGTCTACAGGGCCACTACGAGCAGTACTTC.